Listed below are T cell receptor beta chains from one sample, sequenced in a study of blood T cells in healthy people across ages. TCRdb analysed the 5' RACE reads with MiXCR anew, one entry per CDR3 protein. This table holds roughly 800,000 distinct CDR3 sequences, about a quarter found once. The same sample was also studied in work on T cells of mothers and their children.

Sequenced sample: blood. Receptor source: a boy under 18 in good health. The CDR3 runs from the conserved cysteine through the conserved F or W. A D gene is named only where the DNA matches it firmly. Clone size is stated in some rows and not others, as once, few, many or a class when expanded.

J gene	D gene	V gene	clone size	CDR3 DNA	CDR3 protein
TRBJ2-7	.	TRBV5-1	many	TGCGCCAGCAGCTTGGTTAGCTCCTACGAGCAGTACTTC	CASSLVSSYEQYF
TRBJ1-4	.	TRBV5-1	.	TGCGCCAGCAGCTTGGCCGGAATCGATGAAAAACTGTTTTTT	CASSLAGIDEKLFF
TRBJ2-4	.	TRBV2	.	TGTGCCAGCAGTCGACCTTGGGGCAAAAACATTCAGTACTTC	CASSRPWGKNIQYF
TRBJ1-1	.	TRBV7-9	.	TGTGCCAGCAGCTTAGTAGCCGGACACACTGAAGCTTTCTTT	CASSLVAGHTEAFF
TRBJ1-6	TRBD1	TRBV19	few	TGTGCCAGTACCACGGACAGGGGTGATTCACCCCTCCACTTT	CASTTDRGDSPLHF
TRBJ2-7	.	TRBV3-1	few	TGTGCCAGCAGCCCACGGGCGGTCTCCTACGAGCAGTACTTC	CASSPRAVSYEQYF
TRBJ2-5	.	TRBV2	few	TGTGCCAGCAGTGAACGGGGGGCGCGACCTGAGGAGACCCAGTACTTC	CASSERGARPEETQYF
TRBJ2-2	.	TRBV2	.	TGTGCCAGCAGTGAATTCCAGGGTAGGACCGGGGAGCTGTTTTTT	CASSEFQGRTGELFF
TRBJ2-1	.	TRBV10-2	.	TGCGCCAGCAGACCGGGACTTCCGTTCTACAATGAGCAGTTCTTC	CASRPGLPFYNEQFF
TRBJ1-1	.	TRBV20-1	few	TGCAGTTCTTTTATCCCGGGCCTGAACACTGAAGCTTTCTTT	CSSFIPGLNTEAFF
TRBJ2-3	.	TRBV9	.	TGTGCCGGCAGCAGCCGCCGGGGCCAATACACAGATACGCAGTATTTT	CAGSSRRGQYTDTQYF
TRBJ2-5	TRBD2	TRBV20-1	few	TGCAGTGCTAGACCCGGACTAGCGGGTGGGTACCAAGAGACCCAGTACTTC	CSARPGLAGGYQETQYF
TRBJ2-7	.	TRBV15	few	TGTGCCACCAGCAGGGTTGAAGGACTCCCCTACGAGCAGTACTTC	CATSRVEGLPYEQYF
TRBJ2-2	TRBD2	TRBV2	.	TGTGCCAGCCAGCGGGACGGCTGGAGCACCGGGGAGCTGTTTTTT	CASQRDGWSTGELFF
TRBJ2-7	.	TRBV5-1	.	TGCGCCAGCAGCCAGGGGTTGACCTACGAGCAGTACTTC	CASSQGLTYEQYF
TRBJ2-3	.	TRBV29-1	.	TGCAGCGTTGAAACGGCCAGGGAGACAGATACGCAGTATTTT	CSVETARETDTQYF
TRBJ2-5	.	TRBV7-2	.	TGTGCCAGCAGCTTGTCTTCGAATTCCCAGTACTTC	CASSLSSNSQYF